Shown below are 31 T cell receptor beta chains from a single sample sequenced in a study of a mutant IDH1 vaccine in newly diagnosed glioma. Assay used: immunoSEQ multiplex PCR; TCRdb lists only in-frame clones, some missing. The sample yields under 90,000 clones, approximately 85% seen once. Indicated time point: baseline, week 1 (first vaccination visit). Specified treatment: pre-vaccination baseline after standard-of-care therapy. This specimen consisted of PBMCs, obtained from a glioma patient treated with radiotherapy, temozolomide or both. The receptors derive from a man aged 50 to 59 with glioma.

The chain is built from TRBV19 and TRBJ1-2; D ambiguous. CDR1 and CDR2 (germline): LNHDA, SQIVND (reference sequence). Between the trimmed V and J ends, which lost 7 bases and 4 bases, there was a span of 19 bases. The CDR3 has 15 residues. CDR3 DNA: TGTGCCAGTAAGGCGGGCCAGGTTACCCTCTATGGCTACACCTTC. Its protein is CASKAGQVTLYGYTF.

CDR3 loop: CASSPPPGNEQFF. The CDR3 DNA is TGTGCCAGCAGCCCACCCCCCGGCAATGAGCAGTTCTTC. The gene calls are TRBV6-1 and TRBJ2-1; no clear D. Trimming took off 6 bases at V and 6 bases at J, with 12 bases between the two ends. CDR3 length: 13 residues. CDR1 is MNHNS and CDR2 is SASEGT in the germline V gene.

V gene TRBV9 combines with J gene TRBJ2-3; D remains unclear. The V gene's germline CDR1 is SGDLS and CDR2 YYNGEE. Between the trimmed V and J ends, which lost 0 bases and 1 base, there was a span of 9 bases. This CDR3 contains 15 residues. The CDR3 DNA follows: TGTGCCAGCAGCGTAGGTTCACAGCGCACAGATACGCAGTATTTT. Protein: CASSVGSQRTDTQYF.

This clone was counted between two and nine times. An end of the junction differs from the germline gene, which may be a read error. The chain links TRBV7-9 to TRBJ1-2; D call uncertain. Germline V gives CDR1 SEHNR, CDR2 FQNEAQ (reference sequence). The CDR3 is 11 amino acids. Written as DNA, the CDR3 is TGTGCCAGCAGTTTAGACCCAGTATACACCTTC. This translates into CASSLDPVYTF.

V is TRBV7-3 and J is TRBJ2-5; the match to TRBD2 covers 8 bases. This CDR3 spans 17 amino acids. J lost 4 bases, V lost 0 bases, and 10 bases had no gene match. Germline assignment: CDR1 SGHTA and CDR2 FQGTGA. In nucleotides, the CDR3 is TGTGCCAGCAGCTTAACGGGCAGGGGACTAGGTCCAGAGACCCAGTACTTC. Its translation: CASSLTGRGLGPETQYF.

The chain joins TRBV7-2 to TRBJ2-7; D is perhaps TRBD1 (8 bases). CDR1 is SGHTA, CDR2 FQGNSA, per germline. Trimming left V 5 bases short and J 3 bases short, with 14 bases between. The CDR3 extends over 14 amino acids. The CDR3 sequence is CASSLGGTGYEQYF. DNA of the CDR3: TGTGCCAGCAGCCTCGGGGGGACAGGCTACGAGCAGTACTTC.

This chain uses TRBV6-1 with TRBJ1-2; no reliable D call. V was clipped by 1 base and J by 3 bases, with 9 bases between them. In germline, CDR1 is MNHNS, CDR2 SASEGT. CDR3 length: 14 amino acids. Here the CDR3 reads CASSEVGSYYGYTF. CDR3 nucleotides: TGTGCCAGCAGTGAAGTGGGCAGCTACTATGGCTACACCTTC.

The chain employs TRBV6-5 and TRBJ2-7; the match to TRBD1 covers 8 bases. Germline loops: CDR1 MNHEY, CDR2 SVGAGI. Trimming cost V 2 bases and J 4 bases; bases outside gene matches: 10. The CDR3 length is 16 residues. Written as DNA, the CDR3 is TGTGCCAGCAGTTACCAGGGGGCGCGTAGTAGTTACGAGCAGTACTTC. Translated: CASSYQGARSSYEQYF.

The chain employs TRBV6-6 and TRBJ1-2, with D possibly TRBD1 on 5 matching bases. Germline values: CDR1 MNHNY, CDR2 SVGAGI (reference sequence). The CDR3 totals 11 residues. V lost 8 bases and J 5 bases, leaving 9 bases between the germline ends. CDR3 amino acids: CASGGDYGYTF. The CDR3 DNA follows: TGTGCCAGCGGGGGGGATTATGGCTACACCTTC.

The chain is built from TRBV5-6 and TRBJ2-5; no reliable D call. This CDR3 region has 13 residues. V was trimmed by 4 bases and J by 5 bases, leaving 12 bases between them. CDR1 is SGHDT, CDR2 YYEEEE, per germline. The CDR3 DNA is TGTGCCAGCAGCCTTCGGGCCGCGGAGACCCAGTACTTC. Its protein is CASSLRAAETQYF.

J is TRBJ2-5 and V is TRBV5-1; D gene uncertain. This CDR3 comprises 14 residues. Germline CDR1 reads SGHRS; CDR2 reads YFSETQ. The V and J ends lost 4 bases and 3 bases respectively, with 13 bases between them. CDR3 DNA sequence: TGCGCCAGCAGCCATAGCACGAAGAAAGAGACCCAGTACTTC. Translation gives CASSHSTKKETQYF.

V gene TRBV15 combines with J gene TRBJ2-2, with D tentatively TRBD2 (6 bases). Looked up from germline, CDR1 is LNHNV and CDR2 is YYDKDF (reference sequence). Trimming removed 0 bases from V and 4 bases from J, with 9 bases in between. This CDR3 has 15 residues. CDR3 DNA sequence: TGTGCCACCAGCAGAGATCGGAGGGCCACCGGGGAGCTGTTTTTT. As protein: CATSRDRRATGELFF.

The chain is built from TRBV11-1 and TRBJ1-1; no clear D gene. The CDR3 contains 13 residues. Trimming took off 2 bases at V and 4 bases at J, with 8 bases between the two ends. CDR1 and CDR2 (germline): SGHAT, FQDESV (reference sequence). As DNA, the CDR3 is TGTGCCAGCAGCTTAAGGGTGGCCACTGAAGCTTTCTTT. This translates into CASSLRVATEAFF.

The rearrangement links TRBV10-3 to TRBJ1-2; tentatively, D is TRBD1 (5 bases). There are 13 residues in the CDR3. The germline V and J ends were trimmed by 7 bases and 0 bases, with 9 bases remaining between them. Germline V gene sequence: CDR1 ENHRY, CDR2 SYGVKD. CDR3 in amino acids: CAITPTANYGYTF. CDR3 nucleotides: TGTGCCATCACCCCGACAGCTAACTATGGCTACACCTTC.

The V call is TRBV4-1, the J call TRBJ1-2, with TRBD1 matching 9 bases. The V and J ends lost 0 bases and 7 bases, in that order; junction bases with no gene match: 12. This CDR3 spans 17 amino acids. Germline assignment: CDR1 MGHRA and CDR2 YSYEKL. For the CDR3, the DNA is TGCGCCAGCAGCCAAGACCCGGGACAGGGTTTGCTAATTGGCTACACCTTC. Its translation is CASSQDPGQGLLIGYTF.

J is TRBJ2-7 and V is TRBV7-2, with no clear D. Germline assignment: CDR1 SGHTA and CDR2 FQGNSA. Trimming shortened V by 2 bases and J by 4 bases, and 6 bases separated the two germline ends. The CDR3 extends over 12 amino acids. CDR3 residues: CASSLPGYEQYF. The DNA of the CDR3 is TGTGCCAGCAGCTTACCGGGTTACGAGCAGTACTTC.

This rearrangement joins TRBV29-1 to TRBJ2-2, with D possibly TRBD2 on 6 matching bases. V lost 8 bases to trimming and J lost 2 bases, with 15 bases between them. Per the germline V gene, CDR1 is SQVTM and CDR2 is ANQGSEA. The CDR3 runs to 14 residues. CDR3 sequence (DNA): TGCAGCTTTATTGGGGGACTTAACACCGGGGAGCTGTTTTTT. Translation gives CSFIGGLNTGELFF.

In this sample, this clone turned up once. The genes are TRBV6-1 and TRBJ1-5; 11 bases are shared with TRBD1. The CDR3 is 18 amino acids. Trimming took 4 bases from V and 0 from J; bases not matched to a gene: 8. Germline V gene sequence: CDR1 MNHNS, CDR2 SASEGT. The DNA of the CDR3 is TGTGCCAGCAGTGGGGACAGGGGGGGCCGATATAGCAATCAGCCCCAGCATTTT. Translated, it gives CASSGDRGGRYSNQPQHF.

The J gene is TRBJ2-7, the V gene TRBV30, with 7 bases lining up with TRBD2. The CDR3 extends over 11 amino acids. Germline loops: CDR1 GTSNPN, CDR2 SVGIG (reference sequence). V shed 0 bases, J shed 12 bases, and the junction held 5 bases outside the gene matches. The CDR3 DNA sequence: TGTGCCTGGAGTGTACAACGGGGGGTGTACTTC. Protein: CAWSVQRGVYF.

The sample holds a few counts of this clone. The sample has other DNA sequences that encode this CDR3 too. The chain links TRBV2 to TRBJ2-7, with D possibly being TRBD1 (6 bases). Germline V CDR1 and CDR2: SNHLY, FYNNEI. The CDR3 has 14 amino acids. Trimming cost V 5 bases and J 1 base, with 12 bases left between them. The CDR3 loop reads CASSLRDISYEQYF. The CDR3 DNA reads TGTGCCAGCAGTCTCCGGGACATATCCTACGAGCAGTACTTC. The whole variable domain, remainder taken from reference TRBV2 and TRBJ2-7, is EPEVTQTPSHQVTQMGQEVILRCVPISNHLYFYWYRQILGQKVEFLVSFYNNEISEKSEIFDDQFSVERPDGSNFTLKIRSTKLEDSAMYFCASSLRDISYEQYFGPGTRLTVT.

CDR3 DNA sequence: TGTGCCTGGAGTTTACGGGACTACGAGCAGTACTTC. It yields the protein CAWSLRDYEQYF. The chain has TRBV30 and TRBJ2-7; D might be TRBD2 (5 bases). The CDR3 contains 12 residues. V lost 2 bases and J 3 bases, leaving 8 bases between the germline ends. Germline CDR1 and CDR2: GTSNPN and SVGIG (reference sequence).

Here the CDR3 DNA reads TGTGCCTGGAGCTCTTACGAGGGAGGACAGGGGGCAGAGGGAGAGACCCAGTACTTC. As protein: CAWSSYEGGQGAEGETQYF. This chain uses TRBV30 with TRBJ2-5; TRBD1 matches 11 bases. With 3 bases clipped from V and 4 bases from J, the junction kept 19 bases outside the gene matches. This CDR3 region has 19 residues. CDR1 and CDR2 (germline): GTSNPN, SVGIG (reference sequence).

In this sample, this clone turned up once. This chain uses TRBV30 with TRBJ2-7; TRBD2 might be the D (6 bases). V gave up 5 bases and J gave up 7 bases, with 24 bases separating them. Germline CDR1 is GTSNPN and CDR2 is SVGIG (reference sequence). This CDR3 comprises 15 residues. DNA for the CDR3: TGTGCCTGGGCGCCTCCTCCGACGGGGGTGGGGGAGCAGTACTTC. Its protein is CAWAPPPTGVGEQYF.

The rearrangement joins TRBV25-1 to TRBJ2-1; tentatively, D is TRBD1 (6 bases). The germline V gene has CDR1 MGHDK and CDR2 SYGVNS. The CDR3 loop spans 16 amino acids. V lost 5 bases and J lost 4, with 18 bases in between. The CDR3 protein is CASSITQGNPYNEQFF. CDR3 in DNA: TGTGCCAGCAGTATAACCCAGGGGAATCCTTACAATGAGCAGTTCTTC.

V is TRBV7-9 and J is TRBJ1-5; D perhaps matches TRBD1 (5 bases). V was cut by 1 base and J by 2 bases, with 12 bases left in between. Germline V lookup: CDR1 SEHNR, CDR2 FQNEAQ (reference sequence). The CDR3 extends over 16 amino acids. The CDR3 is CASSLVQGERNQPQHF. CDR3 nucleotide sequence: TGTGCCAGCAGCTTAGTACAAGGGGAACGCAATCAGCCCCAGCATTTT.

V and J are TRBV5-1 and TRBJ2-5; the D is unclear. Germline loops: CDR1 SGHRS, CDR2 YFSETQ. Trimming shortened V by 0 bases and J by 5 bases, and 14 bases separated the two germline ends. This CDR3 region has 15 residues. DNA of the CDR3: TGCGCCAGCAGCTTGGGGTCGGCCCTGGGGGAGACCCAGTACTTC. Its protein is CASSLGSALGETQYF. Combining the CDR3 with reference TRBV5-1 and TRBJ2-5 gives the whole variable domain KAGVTQTPRYLIKTRGQQVTLSCSPISGHRSVSWYQQTPGQGLQFLFEYFSETQRNKGNFPGRFSGRQFSNSRSEMNVSTLELGDSALYLCASSLGSALGETQYFGPGTRLLVL.

The chain has TRBV27 and TRBJ2-3, with TRBD1 identical over 7 bases. Germline V gives CDR1 MNHEY, CDR2 SMNVEV (reference sequence). The CDR3 consists of 14 residues. The J segment lost 5 bases and the V segment lost 1 base, leaving 3 bases of the junction unmatched. CDR3 region: CASSLLRGQDTQYF. CDR3 nucleotide sequence: TGTGCCAGCAGTTTATTAAGGGGGCAAGATACGCAGTATTTT.

The gene calls are TRBV6-5 and TRBJ2-1; either TRBD1 or TRBD2 may fit D (5 bases each). CDR1 is MNHEY, CDR2 SVGAGI, per germline. V lost 8 bases and J 10 bases, leaving 15 bases between the germline ends. The CDR3 loop spans 12 amino acids. CDR3 nucleotides: TGTGCCAGCGCAGGGACCCTTAGGGAGCAGTTCTTC. Its translation: CASAGTLREQFF.

This chain uses TRBV7-9 with TRBJ2-7; D uncertain. The germline CDR1 and CDR2 sequences are SEHNR and FQNEAQ (reference sequence). V was cut by 1 base and J by 7 bases, with 5 bases left in between. The CDR3 length is 11 residues. The CDR3 coding sequence is TGTGCCAGCAGCTTAGAAAGGGAGCAGTACTTC. As protein: CASSLEREQYF.

This rearrangement joins TRBV5-5 to TRBJ2-5; TRBD2 matches at 10 bases. The CDR3 runs to 15 residues. Germline trimming cut 4 bases from V and 4 bases from J; bases unmatched to any gene: 7. The germline gives CDR1 SGHKS, CDR2 YYEKEE (reference sequence). Written as DNA, the CDR3 is TGTGCCAGCAGCCTAAACAGCGGGGGGGCAGAGACCCAGTACTTC. Amino acid sequence: CASSLNSGGAETQYF.

V and J are TRBV5-1 and TRBJ2-6; D call uncertain. Trimming left V 4 bases short and J 2 bases short, with 4 bases between. Germline CDR1 and CDR2: SGHRS and YFSETQ. The CDR3 sequence is 13 residues long. The CDR3 protein is CASSAPGANVLTF. CDR3 nucleotide sequence: TGCGCCAGCAGCGCCCCTGGGGCCAACGTCCTGACTTTC. The whole variable domain, remainder taken from reference TRBV5-1 and TRBJ2-6, is KAGVTQTPRYLIKTRGQQVTLSCSPISGHRSVSWYQQTPGQGLQFLFEYFSETQRNKGNFPGRFSGRQFSNSRSEMNVSTLELGDSALYLCASSAPGANVLTFGAGSRLTVL.